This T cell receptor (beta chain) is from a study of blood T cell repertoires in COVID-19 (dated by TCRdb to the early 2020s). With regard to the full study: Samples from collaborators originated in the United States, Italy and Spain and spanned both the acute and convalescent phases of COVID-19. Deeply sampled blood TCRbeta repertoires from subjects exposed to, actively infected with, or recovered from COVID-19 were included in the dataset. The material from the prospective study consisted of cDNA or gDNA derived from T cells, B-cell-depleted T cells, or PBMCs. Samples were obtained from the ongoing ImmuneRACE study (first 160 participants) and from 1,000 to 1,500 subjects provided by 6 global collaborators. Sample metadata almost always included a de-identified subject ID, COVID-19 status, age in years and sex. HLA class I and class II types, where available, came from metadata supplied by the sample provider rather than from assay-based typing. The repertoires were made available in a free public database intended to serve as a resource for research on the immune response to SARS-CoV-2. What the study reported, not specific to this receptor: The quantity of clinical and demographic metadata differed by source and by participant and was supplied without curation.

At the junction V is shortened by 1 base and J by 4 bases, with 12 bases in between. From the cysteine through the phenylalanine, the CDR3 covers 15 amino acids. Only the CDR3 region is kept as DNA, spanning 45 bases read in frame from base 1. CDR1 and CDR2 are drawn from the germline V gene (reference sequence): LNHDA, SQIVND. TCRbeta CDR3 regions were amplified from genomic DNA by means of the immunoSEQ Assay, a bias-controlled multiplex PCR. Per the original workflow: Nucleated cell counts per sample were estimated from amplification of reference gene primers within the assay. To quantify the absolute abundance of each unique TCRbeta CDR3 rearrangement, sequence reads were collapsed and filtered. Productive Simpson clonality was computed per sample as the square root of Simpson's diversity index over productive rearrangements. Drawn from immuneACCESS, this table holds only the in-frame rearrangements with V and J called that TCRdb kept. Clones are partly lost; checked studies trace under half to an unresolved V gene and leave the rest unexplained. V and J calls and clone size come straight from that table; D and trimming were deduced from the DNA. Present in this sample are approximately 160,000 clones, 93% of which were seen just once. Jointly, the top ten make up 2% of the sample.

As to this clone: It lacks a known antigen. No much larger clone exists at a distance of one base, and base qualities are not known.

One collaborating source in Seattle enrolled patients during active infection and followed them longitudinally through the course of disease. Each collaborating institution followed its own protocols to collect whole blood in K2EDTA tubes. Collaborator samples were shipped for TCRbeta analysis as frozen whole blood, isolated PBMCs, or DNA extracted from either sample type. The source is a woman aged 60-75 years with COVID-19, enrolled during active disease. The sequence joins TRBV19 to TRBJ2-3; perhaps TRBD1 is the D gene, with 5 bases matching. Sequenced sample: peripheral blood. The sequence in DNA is TGTGCCAGTAGTATAGGACAGTATCAAGCAGATACGCAGTATTTT. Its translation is CASSIGQYQADTQYF.